This TCR beta chain was obtained from a study of PD-1 blockade in classical Hodgkin lymphoma. Study findings and constraints: What caused the repertoire differences, perhaps disease activity or prior therapy, remains undefined. Researchers reported that CD4+ TCR diversity, though not CD8+, rose significantly by C4D1. In newly diagnosed patients, baseline TCR diversity was reportedly below that of healthy donors. Patients who initiated nivolumab within 1 year of ASCT were excluded.

Repertoires were generated with immunoSEQ multiplex PCR, while TCRdb's copy carries only in-frame clones and drops some. The table records under 25,000 clones, about 70% of them present only once. Time point reported: cycle 4 day 1 (C4D1), after less than 7 weeks of nivolumab. Following autologous stem cell transplantation, relapse occurred in every patient, and exposure to brentuximab vedotin varied. Investigators isolated CD4+ T cells from thawed PBMCs through magnetic negative selection. This clone was picked up a small number of times. No antigen is known for it. The starting material was CD4+ T cells from blood, obtained before the fourth cycle of nivolumab. The sequence was collected from a human donor with classical Hodgkin lymphoma.

CDR3 DNA: TGTGCCAGCAGTGAATGGTCAGGGGAGAACTATGGCTACACCTTC. Amino acids: CASSEWSGENYGYTF. This sequence joins TRBV25-1 and TRBJ1-2; a possible D gene is TRBD1 (6 bases). The CDR3 spans 15 residues. The germline gives CDR1 MGHDK, CDR2 SYGVNS. With 1 base removed from V and 2 bases from J, the gap between germline ends came to 11 bases.